What follows describes a single TCR beta chain. The antigen is not known. For the second PCR, which ran for about 6 to 11 cycles, a sample-barcoded 5' primer and a J-beta primer mix were used. TCRdb itself ran the 5' RACE reads through MiXCR, one entry per CDR3 protein. This sample yields 1 million to 1.2 million distinct CDR3 sequences, of which around two fifths are seen a single time; roughly 13% belongs to the top ten. The sample originates from a study of blood T cells in healthy people across ages. Study results and caveats: PBMCs went unsorted, and a conclusive naive versus antigen-experienced comparison was therefore prevented.

The CDR3 sequence is 18 residues long. With 0 bases clipped from V and 5 bases from J, the junction kept 9 bases outside the gene matches. From germline, CDR1 is SGHRS and CDR2 YFSETQ. The TCR sequence derives from a man aged 18-30 years in good health. The chain is built from TRBV5-1 and TRBJ2-2; TRBD2 agrees at 11 bases. Sequencing used blood. The CDR3 loop is CASSLGMASGRYTGELFF. The CDR3 DNA reads as TGCGCCAGCAGCTTGGGAATGGCTAGCGGGAGGTATACCGGGGAGCTGTTTTTT.